This paragraph covers one T cell receptor (beta chain) sequence. Terminally differentiated effector memory CD45RA+ cells were excluded by CCR7 positive selection of CD45RO-negative cells. The donor population consisted of healthy HIV-negative adults with no recent acute infections or vaccinations. These data come from a study of shared clonotypes between healthy human individuals. Study context: Two women and a few men aged 18 to 49 served as donors. Each donor's CD4 naive and CD4 memory cells filled three plates apiece, CD8 naive two, and CD8 memory one.

Profiled with immunoSEQ multiplex PCR; TCRdb holds only in-frame clones, not every one. The sample has roughly 650,000 clones, 90% to 97% seen once. Germline CDR1 MNHEY, CDR2 SVGAGI. V was clipped by 5 bases and J by 1 base; unmatched bases: 4. The CDR3 is 14 residues long. Sequences were obtained from naive CD8+ T cells sorted from blood. The source of this sequence is a woman in her twenties or thirties in good health. The chain joins TRBV6-5 to TRBJ2-5; 7 positions agree with TRBD2. The CDR3 region has the DNA TGTGCCAGCAGTCTTGGGACTATCCAAGAGACCCAGTACTTC. It yields the protein CASSLGTIQETQYF.